This TCR beta chain was profiled in a study of beta chain features in type 1 diabetes. Overall study results and limits: Across all four CD4+ subsets, people with type 1 diabetes showed modestly shorter TCRB CDR3s.

Isolated RNA was reverse transcribed in full, so expressed TCRB transcripts were sequenced. Clones were read by immunoSEQ multiplex PCR, and TCRdb kept only the in-frame ones, dropping some. This sample has around 310,000 clones, with roughly 14% found just once. The CDR3 runs 13 residues. Germline V gene lookup returns CDR1 SQVTM and CDR2 ANQGSEA. Germline trimming cut 7 bases from V and 2 bases from J; bases unmatched to any gene: 5. This clone has more than one count but fewer than ten. As yet, its antigen is unknown. CD4+ naive, central memory, regulatory and stem cell-like memory cells were sorted via CD45RO/CCR7/CD25/CD127/CD95/CD27.

The source is a woman in her late teens or twenties with type 1 diabetes. The sequencing sample was made of naive CD4+ T cells from blood. The chain links TRBV29-1 to TRBJ2-1, with 7 nucleotides matching TRBD1. CDR3 residues: CSADRETYNEQFF. The DNA of the CDR3 is TGCAGCGCCGACAGGGAAACCTACAATGAGCAGTTCTTC.